This T cell receptor beta chain was sequenced during a study of blood T cell repertoires in COVID-19. At the level of the study: PBMCs, B-cell-depleted T cells, or T cells provided the cDNA or gDNA that made up the material.

The table came from immunoSEQ multiplex PCR; TCRdb's copy has only in-frame clones and leaves some out. Here the sample spans 150,000 to 200,000 clones, about 76% being singletons. This clonotype was sampled from a woman aged 45-60 years with active or convalescent COVID-19. The sample comprised peripheral blood.

The CDR3 bases are TGTGCCAGCAGCACCCAGCCCGGGACAGCCTACGAGCAGTACTTC. Protein product: CASSTQPGTAYEQYF. This chain joins TRBV7-7 and TRBJ2-7; 7 nucleotides line up with TRBD1. V dropped 5 bases and J dropped 2; count of bases not matched to a gene: 9. The CDR3 totals 15 residues. The germline V gene has CDR1 SSHAT and CDR2 FNYEAQ (reference sequence).